This TCR beta chain was sequenced for a study of shared clonotypes between healthy human individuals. The CDR3 contains 16 residues. Germline CDR1 reads MDHEN; CDR2 reads SYDVKM. Trimming shortened V by 7 bases and J by 0 bases, and 16 bases separated the two germline ends. TCRdb's table, derived via immunoSEQ multiplex PCR, lists solely in-frame clones and lacks some. The table records under 1,100,000 clones, 75% to 80% of them present only once. Sequences were obtained from memory CD4+ T cells from PBMCs. Subset indicated: CD45RA-negative fraction. The V call is TRBV28, the J call TRBJ2-1; a weak D match, TRBD1 (5 bases). The TCR comes from a man aged 18 to 29 in good health. Some clones in this sample may be carry-over from other donors' samples. CDR3 nucleotide sequence: TGTGCCAGCACCGACTCCAGGGCTAGCTCCTACAATGAGCAGTTCTTC. Amino acid sequence: CASTDSRASSYNEQFF.